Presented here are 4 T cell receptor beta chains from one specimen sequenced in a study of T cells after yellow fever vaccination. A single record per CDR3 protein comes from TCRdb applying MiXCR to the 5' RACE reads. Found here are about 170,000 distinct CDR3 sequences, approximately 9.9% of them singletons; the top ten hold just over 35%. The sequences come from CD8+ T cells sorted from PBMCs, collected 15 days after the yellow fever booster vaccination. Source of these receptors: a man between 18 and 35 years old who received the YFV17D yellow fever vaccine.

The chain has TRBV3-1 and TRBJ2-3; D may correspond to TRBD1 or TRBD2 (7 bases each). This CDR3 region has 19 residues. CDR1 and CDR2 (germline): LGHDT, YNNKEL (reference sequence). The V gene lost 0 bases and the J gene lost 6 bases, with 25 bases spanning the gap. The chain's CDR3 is CASSQEWVGGGGGSDTQYF. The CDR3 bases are TGTGCCAGCAGCCAAGAATGGGTCGGCGGGGGAGGGGGCTCGGATACGCAGTATTTT.

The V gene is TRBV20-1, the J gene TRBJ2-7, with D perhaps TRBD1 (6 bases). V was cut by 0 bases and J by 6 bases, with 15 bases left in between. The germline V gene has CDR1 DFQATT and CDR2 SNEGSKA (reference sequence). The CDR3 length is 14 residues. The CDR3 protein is CSARDHLQGSEQYV. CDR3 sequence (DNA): TGCAGTGCTAGAGACCACCTACAGGGCAGCGAGCAGTACGTC.

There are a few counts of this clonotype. CDR3 coding DNA: TGTGCCTGGAGTGCACTAGCGTCCACCGGGGAGCTGTTTTTT. Amino acid sequence: CAWSALASTGELFF. The V and J genes are TRBV30 and TRBJ2-2; 7 bases agree with TRBD2. V lost 1 base, J lost 4 bases, and 3 bases stayed unmatched. CDR3 length equals 14 residues. Germline CDR1 and CDR2: GTSNPN and SVGIG (reference sequence).

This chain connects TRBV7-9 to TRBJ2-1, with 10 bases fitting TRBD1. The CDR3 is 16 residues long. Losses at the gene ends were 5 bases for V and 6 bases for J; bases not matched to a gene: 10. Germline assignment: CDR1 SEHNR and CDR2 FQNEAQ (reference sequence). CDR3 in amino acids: CASSPPGTGAFNEQFF. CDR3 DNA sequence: TGTGCCAGCAGCCCGCCCGGGACAGGGGCATTCAATGAGCAGTTCTTC.